These 10 T cell receptor beta chains were all obtained from the same sample, sequenced in a study of early T cells in non-severe SARS-CoV-2 infection. TCRdb re-derived calls from the 5' RACE reads in MiXCR, one entry per CDR3 protein. The top ten clones hold more than 1.5% of a sample with over 50,000 distinct CDR3 sequences, roughly a tenth of them seen once. The sample taken for sequencing was whole blood. The origin of the receptors is an adult who was a healthcare worker with PCR-confirmed SARS-CoV-2 infection or an uninfected control (not recorded which).

The table lists this clonotype with many counts. The chain is built from TRBV27 and TRBJ2-7; 9 nucleotides line up with TRBD1. Germline V gene sequence: CDR1 MNHEY, CDR2 SMNVEV (reference sequence). The CDR3 covers 14 residues. V lost 7 bases, J lost 5 bases, and 9 bases stayed unmatched. CDR3 DNA: TGTGCCAGCAATGATCCGGGACAGGGTAACGAGCAGTACTTC. Its protein is CASNDPGQGNEQYF.

This clonotype appeared a few times. The chain is built from TRBV10-1 and TRBJ2-3; 9 positions match TRBD1. V gave up 2 bases and J gave up 0 bases; unmatched junction bases: 6. The CDR3 is 17 residues long. Germline V gene data show CDR1 as WNHNN and CDR2 as SYGVQD (reference sequence). The CDR3 here is CASSETGDRDSTDTQYF. The CDR3 DNA reads as TGCGCCAGCAGTGAGACGGGGGACAGGGACAGCACAGATACGCAGTATTTT.

This clonotype has ten or more counts. The rearrangement joins TRBV2 to TRBJ2-7; no reliable D call. CDR3 length equals 14 residues. The V end lost 4 bases, the J end lost 4 bases, and 14 bases lay between the germline ends. The germline gives CDR1 SNHLY, CDR2 FYNNEI. As DNA, the CDR3 is TGTGCCAGCAGTGTGGGTGCGTTTGGATACGAGCAGTACTTC. Translation: CASSVGAFGYEQYF. Combining the CDR3 with reference TRBV2 and TRBJ2-7 gives the whole variable domain EPEVTQTPSHQVTQMGQEVILRCVPISNHLYFYWYRQILGQKVEFLVSFYNNEISEKSEIFDDQFSVERPDGSNFTLKIRSTKLEDSAMYFCASSVGAFGYEQYFGPGTRLTVT.

This clonotype was counted only a few times. CDR3 amino acids: CSARVGFGTEAFF. CDR3 bases: TGCAGTGCTAGAGTCGGATTTGGTACTGAAGCTTTCTTT. This chain joins TRBV20-1 and TRBJ1-1; D is uncertain. CDR1 and CDR2 from the germline V gene are DFQATT and SNEGSKA (reference sequence). This CDR3 region has 13 residues. V was pared by 1 base and J by 5 bases, with 11 bases between.

In its sample, this clonotype was seen many times. This sequence joins TRBV29-1 and TRBJ1-5; D remains unclear. The V and J ends lost 4 bases and 5 bases respectively, with 12 bases between them. The CDR3 is 13 residues long. Germline CDR1 is SQVTM and CDR2 is ANQGSEA. The CDR3 nucleotides are TGCAGCGTTGGCGGCGGGTGGGATCAGCCCCAGCATTTT. Protein sequence: CSVGGGWDQPQHF.

In its sample, this clonotype was seen many times. This chain uses TRBV12-3 or TRBV12-4 with TRBJ2-7, with D perhaps TRBD1 (6 bases). The CDR3 is made up of 15 amino acids. The ends were cut back, 3 bases at V and 3 bases at J, with 15 bases in the middle. DNA for the CDR3: TGTGCCAGCAGTTTGTTCCAGGGGCAGAACTACGAGCAGTACTTC. It codes for CASSLFQGQNYEQYF.

CDR3 DNA: TGTGCCAGCAGCTTATTCGAGGGGGGGGTTGAGCAGTTCTTC. Translated, it gives CASSLFEGGVEQFF. V gene TRBV7-8 combines with J gene TRBJ2-1; D is perhaps TRBD2 (7 bases). The CDR3 loop spans 14 amino acids. Germline CDR1 and CDR2: SGHVS and FQNEAQ. V was shortened by 2 bases and J by 9 bases, with 14 bases between the two germline ends.

This clonotype was picked up many times. The chain carries TRBV10-3 and TRBJ2-1; D is possibly TRBD1 or TRBD2 (5 bases each). CDR1 ENHRY and CDR2 SYGVKD come from the germline V gene. This CDR3 region has 16 residues. Trimming removed 6 bases from V and 4 bases from J, with 19 bases in between. CDR3 region: CAISKAGANDYNEQFF. CDR3 coding DNA: TGTGCCATCAGCAAGGCCGGGGCAAATGATTACAATGAGCAGTTCTTC.

About this clonotype itself: This may stem from a read error, because a much larger clone lies one nucleotide away. The chain recombines TRBV5-1 with TRBJ2-7; a possible D gene is TRBD2 (6 bases). CDR3 length: 15 residues. Germline assignment: CDR1 SGHRS and CDR2 YFSETQ. CDR3 loop: CVSSPSGLMRSEQYF. DNA of the CDR3: TGCGTCAGCAGCCCATCGGGACTCATGAGGTCCGAGCAGTACTTC. The variable domain in full, completed from reference TRBV5-1 and TRBJ2-7, reads KAGVTQTPRYLIKTRGQQVTLSCSPISGHRSVSWYQQTPGQGLQFLFEYFSETQRNKGNFPGRFSGRQFSNSRSEMNVSTLELGDSALYLCVSSPSGLMRSEQYFGPGTRLTVT.

This clonotype was seen repeatedly, ten times or more. The V call is TRBV7-9, the J call TRBJ2-7; 7 bases match TRBD2. The CDR3 is made up of 14 amino acids. Unmatched junction bases numbered 2, after V lost 2 bases and J lost 1 base. Per the germline V gene, CDR1 is SEHNR and CDR2 is FQNEAQ (reference sequence). The CDR3 nucleotides read TGTGCCAGCAGCTTACGCGGGGGTTCCTACGAGCAGTACTTC. Its translation is CASSLRGGSYEQYF.